The T cell receptor (beta chain) described here comes from a study of OX40 agonist ivuxolimab in advanced cancers. Background on the study: Patients in the trial were receiving intravenous ivuxolimab every 2 weeks, at doses of 0.01 to 10 mg/kg.

Sequenced by immunoSEQ multiplex PCR; TCRdb stores in-frame clones only, minus some. The data show approximately 130,000 clones, less than 95% seen once. Germline CDR1 reads GTSNPN; CDR2 reads SVGIG (reference sequence). With V trimmed by 6 bases and J by 8 bases, 10 bases remained unmatched. The CDR3 is made up of 13 amino acids. Study-wide results and caveats: The expanded peripheral T cells' antigen specificity was not determined.

A note on this clone: Its antigen is currently unknown.

This specimen was CD4+ or CD8+ T cells sorted from blood, taken in a trial of the OX40 agonist ivuxolimab. The sequence came from an adult with an advanced solid tumor such as melanoma, head and neck, liver or kidney cancer. V is TRBV30 and J is TRBJ2-1; 7 positions agree with TRBD1. The CDR3 protein is CACNRGMGYEQFF. CDR3 nucleotides: TGTGCCTGCAACAGGGGAATGGGCTATGAGCAGTTCTTC.